The present entry profiles one T cell receptor beta chain with its context. Its antigen is not known. Looked up from germline, CDR1 is SGHTA and CDR2 is FQGNSA. The CDR3 runs 14 residues. The data originate from a study of monozygotic twins with inflammatory bowel disease. Study-level results: Backing was not found for a single strong signal or clonotype associated with IBD. Healthy co-twins showed greater TCRbeta diversity (inverse Simpson) than IBD patients.

Researchers generated cDNA in eight separate reactions per sample. After re-calling the 5' RACE reads, TCRdb lists one entry per CDR3 protein, DNA absent. The sample data list approximately 330,000 distinct CDR3 sequences. The chain joins TRBV7-2 to TRBJ1-2; there is no DNA to check the TCRdb D call of TRBD1. This clonotype originated in a human donor with ulcerative colitis or Crohn's disease, or a healthy co-twin of an affected twin (not recorded which). The sequenced material came from blood. The CDR3 here is CASSPPGQPYGYTF.